Below, 2 T cell receptor beta chains from the same sample are listed, as sequenced in a study of high-grade serous ovarian cancer treatment subgroups. Sequencing used immunoSEQ multiplex PCR; TCRdb keeps in-frame clones, though not all of them. This table has about 12,000 clones, 88% appearing once. Tumor tissue was taken before any definitive surgery or chemotherapy was given. Sequencing was done on a sample of tumor tissue. These receptors were taken from a human donor with high-grade serous ovarian cancer.

V and J are TRBV6-1 and TRBJ2-2; 10 bases agree with TRBD1. Trimming removed 5 bases from V and 5 bases from J; junction bases left unmatched: 2. This CDR3 is built from 14 residues. The germline V gene has CDR1 MNHNS and CDR2 SASEGT. The CDR3 spells CASSRGQGTGELFF. The DNA of the CDR3 is TGTGCCAGCAGTAGGGGACAGGGGACCGGGGAGCTGTTTTTT.

The rearrangement links TRBV27 to TRBJ2-1; 10 bases are a match to TRBD2. Germline V lookup: CDR1 MNHEY, CDR2 SMNVEV (reference sequence). The junction had 2 bases not matched to a gene; V was cut back by 6 bases and J by 3 bases. The CDR3 covers 14 residues. CDR3 coding DNA: TGTGCCAGCAGCCTAGCGGGAGACTACAATGAGCAGTTCTTC. It yields the protein CASSLAGDYNEQFF.